This paragraph covers one T cell receptor (beta chain) sequence. Its cognate antigen is unknown. Alongside CTLA-4 blockade with ipilimumab, patients with chemo-refractory metastatic non-small-cell lung cancer received focal radiation. This sample stems from a study of radiotherapy plus CTLA-4 blockade in lung cancer. At the level of the study: Roughly a sixth of enrolled patients responded objectively, and approximately 30% had disease control.

V was pared by 1 base and J by 4 bases, with 14 bases between. The CDR3 covers 15 residues. Per germline, CDR1 MNHEY and CDR2 SMNVEV (reference sequence). Generated by immunoSEQ multiplex PCR, the TCRdb table keeps only in-frame clones and is missing some. The table includes tens of thousands of clones, around 80% detected once. General observations from the study: Radiotherapy with ipilimumab was followed by blood expansion of tumor-derived clones.

The input for sequencing was peripheral blood, taken from a patient treated with radiotherapy plus ipilimumab. The gene calls are TRBV27 and TRBJ2-7, with D tentatively TRBD2 (7 bases). This receptor was taken from a human donor with non-small cell lung cancer who had a partial response to radiotherapy plus ipilimumab. The CDR3 region has the DNA TGTGCCAGCAGTTTATTGGGAGGGACATTTTACGAGCAGTACTTC. Protein: CASSLLGGTFYEQYF.